These 9 T cell receptor beta chains came from one sample sequenced in a study of blood T cells in healthy people across ages. A second PCR of roughly 7 to 11 cycles used a sample-barcoded 5' primer and a J-beta primer mix. Each CDR3 protein gets one entry after TCRdb re-called the 5' RACE reads with MiXCR. The data hold 800,000 or so distinct CDR3 sequences, with more than 35% observed a single time. Material for sequencing was blood. Receptors originate from a man aged 80 or over in good health.

In DNA form, the CDR3 reads TGTGCCATCACCGGGGACAGCACTGGGGCCAACGTCCTGACTTTC. Amino acids: CAITGDSTGANVLTF. The chain couples TRBV10-3 to TRBJ2-6; TRBD1 matches 7 bases. V lost 7 bases, J lost 2 bases, and 5 bases stayed unmatched. Germline CDR1 and CDR2: ENHRY and SYGVKD. The CDR3 is made up of 15 amino acids.

In DNA, the CDR3 is TGTGCCAGCAGTTTTAAAACCTACGAGCAGTACTTC. Translation gives CASSFKTYEQYF. J is TRBJ2-7 and V is TRBV12-3 or TRBV12-4; D gene ambiguous. The CDR3 is made up of 12 amino acids. Trimming took off 3 bases at V and 2 bases at J, with 5 bases between the two ends.

The V gene is TRBV28, the J gene TRBJ2-7; D gene ambiguous. CDR3 length: 15 residues. V was pared by 3 bases and J by 4 bases, with 16 bases between. From germline, CDR1 is MDHEN and CDR2 SYDVKM. The chain's CDR3 is CASSLPGARRYEQYF. As DNA, the CDR3 is TGTGCCAGCAGTTTGCCGGGCGCCAGGCGATACGAGCAGTACTTC.

The rearrangement links TRBV5-1 to TRBJ2-6; 10 bases line up with TRBD1. The CDR3 sequence is 17 residues long. Trimming removed 0 bases from V and 4 bases from J; junction bases left unmatched: 4. In germline, CDR1 is SGHRS, CDR2 YFSETQ. As DNA, the CDR3 is TGCGCCAGCAGCTTGGGCGGGACAGGGGTCGGGGCCAACGTCCTGACTTTC. Amino acids: CASSLGGTGVGANVLTF.

The chain links TRBV12-3 or TRBV12-4 to TRBJ2-3; D remains ambiguous. The CDR3 sequence is 13 residues long. The germline V and J ends were trimmed by 5 bases and 5 bases, with 11 bases remaining between them. CDR3 amino acids: CASSRDREDTQYF. CDR3 bases: TGTGCCAGCAGTAGGGATCGAGAAGATACGCAGTATTTT.

This chain connects TRBV24-1 to TRBJ2-3; D ambiguous. Between the trimmed V and J ends, which lost 6 bases and 0 bases, there was a span of 9 bases. The germline V gene encodes CDR1 KGHDR and CDR2 SFDVKD. This CDR3 is built from 14 residues. In DNA form, the CDR3 reads TGTGCCACCAGTTTCAGTACTAGCACAGATACGCAGTATTTT. This encodes CATSFSTSTDTQYF.

This clonotype was seen a few times. V gene TRBV5-6 combines with J gene TRBJ2-3; 8 nucleotides line up with TRBD1. Germline V lookup: CDR1 SGHDT, CDR2 YYEEEE. Unmatched junction bases numbered 7, after V lost 4 bases and J lost 3 bases. The length of the CDR3 is 15 residues. In DNA, the CDR3 is TGTGCCAGCAGCCTTGGGACAGGCATGACAGATACGCAGTATTTT. Protein sequence: CASSLGTGMTDTQYF.

The gene calls are TRBV5-5 and TRBJ1-4; TRBD1 is a possible D gene (5 bases). This CDR3 contains 15 residues. CDR1 and CDR2 (germline): SGHKS, YYEKEE (reference sequence). Trimming took off 2 bases at V and 4 bases at J, with 12 bases between the two ends. The DNA of the CDR3 is TGTGCCAGCAGCTTAGTGGGACCAGATAATGAAAAACTGTTTTTT. Translated: CASSLVGPDNEKLFF.

Turning to this clonotype: This sequence may be a read error, since a much larger clone differs from it by one base. V usage is TRBV12-3 or TRBV12-4 and J usage is TRBJ2-5; possible D gene TRBD2, 5 bases. TRBJ2-1 explains the end of the DNA better; the J call may be wrong. This CDR3 has 15 residues. CDR3 nucleotide sequence: TGTGCCAGCAGTGGCCGAGCGGTAATCCAAGAGACCCAGTTCTTC. The encoded protein is CASSGRAVIQETQFF.